These T cell receptor beta chains were read from a single sample in a study of blood T cell repertoires in COVID-19. The table came from immunoSEQ multiplex PCR; TCRdb's copy has only in-frame clones and leaves some out. The data show a few hundred thousand clones, around 80% seen once. The sequencing input was peripheral blood. The receptors here all came from an older woman with acute or convalescent COVID-19. Both conserved end residues are part of each CDR3. The D gene is left open where the match is weak. Clone sizes are given selectively: once, few, many, or a class where the clone is expanded.

>15|NA|TRBJ2-7|TRBD2|TRBV7-2
TGTGCCAGCAGCTTCTCGACTAGCGGGGGCTACGAGCAGTACTTC
CASSFSTSGGYEQYF
>15|NA|TRBJ1-5|NA|TRBV30
TGTGCCTGGAGTCTTTCCGGCGGAGGCAATCAGCCCCAGCATTTT
CAWSLSGGGNQPQHF
>14|NA|TRBJ2-7|TRBD1|TRBV7-8
TGTGCCAGCAGTTCGGACAGGGCCACGAGCGAGCAGTACTTC
CASSSDRATSEQYF
>14|few|TRBJ1-4|NA|TRBV5-1
TGCGCCAGCAGCTCATCAGGGGCGGTGGAAAAACTGTTTTTT
CASSSSGAVEKLFF
>15|NA|TRBJ2-1|TRBD2|TRBV9
TGTGCCAGCAGCATCACTAGCGGGGGGGCGGATGAGCAGTTCTTC
CASSITSGGADEQFF
>14|once|TRBJ2-1|TRBD2|TRBV28
TGTGCCAGCAGTCAAGCGGGGCTTCACAATGAGCAGTTCTTC
CASSQAGLHNEQFF
>15|NA|TRBJ1-1|NA|TRBV5-1
TGCGCCAGCCACCCCCTCGGGGATGGGAACACTGAAGCTTTCTTT
CASHPLGDGNTEAFF
>16|NA|TRBJ1-6|TRBD1|TRBV27
TGTGCCAGCAGCGAGAACAGGGGTTCCTATAATTCACCCCTCCACTTT
CASSENRGSYNSPLHF
>13|NA|TRBJ2-5|NA|TRBV18
TGTGCCAGCTCCCCGCCTAACCAAGAGACCCAGTACTTC
CASSPPNQETQYF
>14|NA|TRBJ2-1|NA|TRBV6-5
TGTGCCAGCAGTTACTTGGCAAACTACAATGAGCAGTTCTTC
CASSYLANYNEQFF
>15|NA|TRBJ2-3|TRBD1|TRBV27
TGTGCCAGCAGCAAAACAGGGGGCGGTGGAGATACGCAGTATTTT
CASSKTGGGGDTQYF
>15|NA|TRBJ2-5|TRBD1|TRBV11-3
TGTGCCAGCAGCAGATCCGGGACAGGGGGGGAGACCCAGTACTTC
CASSRSGTGGETQYF
>15|NA|TRBJ1-4|TRBD1|TRBV5-6
TGTGCCAGCAGCTTGGTTGGCAGGGGGAATGAAAAACTGTTTTTT
CASSLVGRGNEKLFF
>14|NA|TRBJ2-6|NA|TRBV5-1
TGCGCCAGCAGCCAGAATTCTGGGGCCAACGTCCTGACTTTC
CASSQNSGANVLTF
>16|NA|TRBJ2-2|NA|TRBV5-1
TGCGCCAGCAGCCGCGTCGAGGGCGCGAACACCGGGGAGCTGTTTTTT
CASSRVEGANTGELFF
>15|once|TRBJ2-3|TRBD2|TRBV5-1
TGCGCCAGCAGGGCCGGTAGCGGGGGCCCGGATACGCAGTATTTT
CASRAGSGGPDTQYF
>14|NA|TRBJ1-4|NA|TRBV5-1
TGCGCCAGCAGCTTGATCCCGCGGCAGGAAAAACTGTTTTTT
CASSLIPRQEKLFF
>14|NA|TRBJ2-7|TRBD2|TRBV7-2
TGTGCCAGCAGCTTCGGGGGGAGTAGAGACGAGCAGTACTTC
CASSFGGSRDEQYF
>14|NA|TRBJ1-1|TRBD1|TRBV5-4
TGTGCCAGCAGCCCCAGACAGGGGAACACTGAAGCTTTCTTT
CASSPRQGNTEAFF
>15|NA|TRBJ2-1|NA|TRBV6-6
TGTGCCAGCAGTTACTTGGCCCGTACAGAGAATGAGCAGTTCTTC
CASSYLARTENEQFF
>17|NA|TRBJ1-2|TRBD1|TRBV7-9
TGTGCCAGCGGGTTAGGGACAGCCCAGGGGGCTAACTATGGCTACACCTTC
CASGLGTAQGANYGYTF
>11|NA|TRBJ1-1|NA|TRBV7-7
TGTGCCAGCAGCCCCGGGACTGAAGCTTTCTTT
CASSPGTEAFF
>13|NA|TRBJ1-2|NA|TRBV5-4
TGTGCCAGCAGCTCTGACAGTAGCTATGGCTACACCTTC
CASSSDSSYGYTF
>15|few|TRBJ1-1|TRBD1|TRBV19
TGTGCCAGTACCACCTCCGGGACAGCGAACACTGAAGCTTTCTTT
CASTTSGTANTEAFF
>13|NA|TRBJ1-5|NA|TRBV24-1
TGTGCCACCAGTGCCTGGGGGGATCAGCCCCAGCATTTT
CATSAWGDQPQHF
>13|NA|TRBJ2-7|TRBD1|TRBV6-5
TGTGCCAGCAGAGGGGACAGGCTCTACGAGCAGTACTTC
CASRGDRLYEQYF
>16|NA|TRBJ1-2|NA|TRBV2
TGTGCCAGCAGTGAAGCAAACAGAGGGTCAAACTATGGCTACACCTTC
CASSEANRGSNYGYTF
>15|NA|TRBJ2-7|TRBD1|TRBV10-3
TGTGCCATCAGGGGACAGGACCCGAGCTCCTACGAGCAGTACTTC
CAIRGQDPSSYEQYF
>17|few|TRBJ1-2|NA|TRBV14
TGTGCCAGCAGCCAACCTGATCGGGAGGGGATTAACTATGGCTACACCTTC
CASSQPDREGINYGYTF
>16|once|TRBJ2-1|TRBD1|TRBV5-1
TGCGCCAGCAGCTTGGACGGTCAGGGGGCCAATAATGAGCAGTTCTTC
CASSLDGQGANNEQFF
>15|NA|TRBJ1-1|TRBD1|TRBV6-5
TGTGCCAGCAGCCGGACAGGAAAGATGAACACTGAAGCTTTCTTT
CASSRTGKMNTEAFF
>17|NA|TRBJ2-3|NA|TRBV9
TGTGCCAGCAGCGTAGACGTTCCAACTTCTAGCACAGATACGCAGTATTTT
CASSVDVPTSSTDTQYF